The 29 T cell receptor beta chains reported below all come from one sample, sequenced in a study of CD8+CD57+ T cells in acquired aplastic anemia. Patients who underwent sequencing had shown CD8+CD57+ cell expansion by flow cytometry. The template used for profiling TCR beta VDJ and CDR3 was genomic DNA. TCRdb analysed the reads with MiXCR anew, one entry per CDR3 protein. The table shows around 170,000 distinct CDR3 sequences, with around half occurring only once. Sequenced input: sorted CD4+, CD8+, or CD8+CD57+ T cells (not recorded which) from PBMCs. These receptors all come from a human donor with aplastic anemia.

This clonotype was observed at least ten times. CDR3 DNA sequence: TGTGCCATCAGCGGGACGGCGAACACTGAAGCTTTCTTT. As protein: CAISGTANTEAFF. The rearrangement uses TRBV10-3 and TRBJ1-1, with a possible D match to TRBD1 (5 bases). The CDR3 totals 13 residues. Germline V lookup: CDR1 ENHRY, CDR2 SYGVKD. Trimming removed 6 bases at V and 1 base at J, with 9 bases between.

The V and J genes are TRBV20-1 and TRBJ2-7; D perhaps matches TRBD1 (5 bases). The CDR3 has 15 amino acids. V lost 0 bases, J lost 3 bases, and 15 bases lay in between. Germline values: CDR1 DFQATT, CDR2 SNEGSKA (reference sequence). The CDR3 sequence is CSARDYKGRIYEQYF. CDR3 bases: TGCAGTGCTAGAGATTACAAGGGGCGCATCTACGAGCAGTACTTC.

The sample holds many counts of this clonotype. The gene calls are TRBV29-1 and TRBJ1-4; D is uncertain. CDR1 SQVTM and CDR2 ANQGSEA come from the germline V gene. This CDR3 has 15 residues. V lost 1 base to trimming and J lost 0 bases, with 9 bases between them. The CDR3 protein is CSVEADQATNEKLFF. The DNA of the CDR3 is TGCAGCGTTGAAGCCGACCAGGCAACTAATGAAAAACTGTTTTTT.

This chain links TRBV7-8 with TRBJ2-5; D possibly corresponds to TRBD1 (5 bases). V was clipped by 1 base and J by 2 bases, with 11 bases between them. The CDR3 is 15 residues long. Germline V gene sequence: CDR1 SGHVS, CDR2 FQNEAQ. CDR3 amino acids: CASSLGYRKQETQYF. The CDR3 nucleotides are TGTGCCAGCAGCTTAGGATACAGGAAACAAGAGACCCAGTACTTC. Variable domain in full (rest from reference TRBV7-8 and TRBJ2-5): GAGVSQSPRYKVAKRGQDVALRCDPISGHVSLFWYQQALGQGPEFLTYFQNEAQLDKSGLPSDRFFAERPEGSVSTLKIQRTQQEDSAVYLCASSLGYRKQETQYFGPGTRLLVL.

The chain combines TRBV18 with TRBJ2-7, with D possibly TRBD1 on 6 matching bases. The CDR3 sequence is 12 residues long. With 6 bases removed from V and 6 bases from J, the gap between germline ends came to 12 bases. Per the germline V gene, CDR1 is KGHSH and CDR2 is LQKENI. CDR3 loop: CASSGASLEQYF. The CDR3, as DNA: TGTGCCAGCTCGGGGGCCTCCCTCGAGCAGTACTTC.

CDR3 coding DNA: TGTGCCAGCTCGGTCGGGGCCTCGAACACCGGGGAGCTGTTTTTT. Encoded protein: CASSVGASNTGELFF. The chain uses TRBV6-1 and TRBJ2-2, with D tentatively TRBD1 or TRBD2 (5 bases each). Germline CDR1 reads MNHNS; CDR2 reads SASEGT. This CDR3 has 15 residues. V lost 8 bases, J lost 0 bases, and 13 bases lay in between.

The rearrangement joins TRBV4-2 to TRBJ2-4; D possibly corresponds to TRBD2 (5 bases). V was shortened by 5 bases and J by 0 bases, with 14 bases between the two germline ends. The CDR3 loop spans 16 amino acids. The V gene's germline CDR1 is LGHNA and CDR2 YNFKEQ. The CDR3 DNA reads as TGTGCCAGCAGCACGAGTGGACTGATAGCCAAAAACATTCAGTACTTC. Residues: CASSTSGLIAKNIQYF.

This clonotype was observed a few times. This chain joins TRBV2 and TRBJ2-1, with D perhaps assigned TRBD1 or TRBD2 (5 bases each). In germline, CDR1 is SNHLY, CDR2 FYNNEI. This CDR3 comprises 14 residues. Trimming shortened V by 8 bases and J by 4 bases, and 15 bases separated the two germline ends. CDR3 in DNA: TGTGCCAGCCACCCTGGGTGGGGGTACAATGAGCAGTTCTTC. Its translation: CASHPGWGYNEQFF.

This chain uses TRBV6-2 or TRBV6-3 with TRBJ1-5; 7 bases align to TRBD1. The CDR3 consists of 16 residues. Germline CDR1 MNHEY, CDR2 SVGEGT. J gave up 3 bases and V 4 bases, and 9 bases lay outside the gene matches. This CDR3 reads CASSFTGELVNQPQHF. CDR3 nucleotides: TGTGCCAGCAGTTTCACAGGGGAACTAGTCAATCAGCCCCAGCATTTT.

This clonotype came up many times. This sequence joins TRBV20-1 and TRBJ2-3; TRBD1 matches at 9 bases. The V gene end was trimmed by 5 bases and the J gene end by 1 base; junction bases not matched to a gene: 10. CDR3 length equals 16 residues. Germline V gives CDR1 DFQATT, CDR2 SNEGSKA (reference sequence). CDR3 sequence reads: CSARGTGGSRTDTQYF. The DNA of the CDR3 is TGCAGTGCTCGCGGTACAGGGGGCTCGCGCACAGATACGCAGTATTTT.

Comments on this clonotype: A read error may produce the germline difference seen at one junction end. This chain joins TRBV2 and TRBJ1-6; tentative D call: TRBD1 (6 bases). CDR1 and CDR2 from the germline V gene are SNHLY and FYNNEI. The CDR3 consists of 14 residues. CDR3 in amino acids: CASNEQGGSSPLHF. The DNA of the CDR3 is TGTGCCAGCAATGAACAGGGAGGATCTTCACCCCTCCACTTT.

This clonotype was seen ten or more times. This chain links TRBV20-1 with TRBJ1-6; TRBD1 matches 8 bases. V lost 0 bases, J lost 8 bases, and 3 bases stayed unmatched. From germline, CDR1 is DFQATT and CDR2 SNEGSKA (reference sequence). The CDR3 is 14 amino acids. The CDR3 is CSARDRTGYSPLHF. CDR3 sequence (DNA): TGCAGTGCTAGAGATCGGACAGGGTATTCACCCCTCCACTTT.

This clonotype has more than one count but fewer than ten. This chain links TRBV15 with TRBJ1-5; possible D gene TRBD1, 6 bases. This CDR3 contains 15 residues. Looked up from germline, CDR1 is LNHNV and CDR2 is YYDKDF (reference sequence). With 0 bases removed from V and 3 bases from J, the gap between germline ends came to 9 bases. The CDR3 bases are TGTGCCACCAGCAGAGATCAGGGGATCAATCAGCCCCAGCATTTT. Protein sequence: CATSRDQGINQPQHF.

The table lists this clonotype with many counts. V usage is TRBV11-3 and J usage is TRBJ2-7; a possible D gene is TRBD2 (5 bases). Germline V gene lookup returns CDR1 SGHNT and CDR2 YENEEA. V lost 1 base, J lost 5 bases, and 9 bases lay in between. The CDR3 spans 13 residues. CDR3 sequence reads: CASSLVEGDEQYF. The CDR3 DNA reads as TGTGCCAGCAGCTTAGTCGAGGGAGACGAGCAGTACTTC.

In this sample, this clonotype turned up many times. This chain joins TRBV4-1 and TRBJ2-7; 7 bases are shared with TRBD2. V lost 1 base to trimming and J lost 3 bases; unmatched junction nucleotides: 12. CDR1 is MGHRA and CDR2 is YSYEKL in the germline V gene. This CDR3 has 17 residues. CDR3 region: CASSQVRVWREHYEQYF. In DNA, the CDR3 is TGCGCCAGCAGCCAAGTTAGGGTCTGGCGGGAGCACTACGAGCAGTACTTC.

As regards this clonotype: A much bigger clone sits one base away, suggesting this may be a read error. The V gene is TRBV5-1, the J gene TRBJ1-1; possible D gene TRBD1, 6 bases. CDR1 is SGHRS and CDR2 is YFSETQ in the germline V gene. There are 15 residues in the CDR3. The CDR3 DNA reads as TGCGCCAGCAGCACCTACAGGGAGGCCAACACTGACGCTTTCTTT. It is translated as CASSTYREANTDAFF.

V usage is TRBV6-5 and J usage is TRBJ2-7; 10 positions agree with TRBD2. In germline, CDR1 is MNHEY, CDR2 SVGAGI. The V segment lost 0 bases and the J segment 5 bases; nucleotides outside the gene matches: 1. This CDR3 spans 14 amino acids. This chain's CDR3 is CASSYSLAGNEQYF. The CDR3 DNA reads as TGTGCCAGCAGTTACTCACTAGCGGGAAACGAGCAGTACTTC.

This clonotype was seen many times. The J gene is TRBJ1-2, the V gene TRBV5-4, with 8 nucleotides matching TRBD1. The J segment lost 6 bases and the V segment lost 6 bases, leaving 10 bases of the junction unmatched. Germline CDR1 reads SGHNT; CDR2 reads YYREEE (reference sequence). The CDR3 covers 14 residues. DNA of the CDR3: TGTGCCAGCACCATACCACGGACAGGGAATGGCTACACCTTC. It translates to CASTIPRTGNGYTF.

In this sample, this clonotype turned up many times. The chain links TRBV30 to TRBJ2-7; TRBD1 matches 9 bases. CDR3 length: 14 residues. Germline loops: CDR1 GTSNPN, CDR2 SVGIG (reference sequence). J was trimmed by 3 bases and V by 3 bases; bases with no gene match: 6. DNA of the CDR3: TGTGCCTGGAGGGGACAGGGCGGAAGCTACGAGCAGTACTTC. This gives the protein CAWRGQGGSYEQYF.

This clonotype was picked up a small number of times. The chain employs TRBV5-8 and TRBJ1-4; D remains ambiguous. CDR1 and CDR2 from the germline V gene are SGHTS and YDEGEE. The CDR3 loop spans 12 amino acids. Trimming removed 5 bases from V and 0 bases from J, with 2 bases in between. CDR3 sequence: CASRSTNEKLFF. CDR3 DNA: TGTGCCAGCAGGTCAACTAATGAAAAACTGTTTTTT. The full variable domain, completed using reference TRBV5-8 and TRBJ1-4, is EAGVTQSPTHLIKTRGQQATLRCSPISGHTSVYWYQQALGLGLQFLLWYDEGEERNRGNFPPRFSGRQFPNYSSELNVNALELEDSALYLCASRSTNEKLFFGSGTQLSVL.

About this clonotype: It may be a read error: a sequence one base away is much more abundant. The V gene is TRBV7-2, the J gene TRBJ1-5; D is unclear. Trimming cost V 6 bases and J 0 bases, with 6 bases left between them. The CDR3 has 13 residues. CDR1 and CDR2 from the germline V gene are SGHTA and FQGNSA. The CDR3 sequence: CASSYGSNQPQHF. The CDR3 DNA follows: TGTGCCAGCAGTTACGGTAGCAATCAGCCCCAGCATTTT.

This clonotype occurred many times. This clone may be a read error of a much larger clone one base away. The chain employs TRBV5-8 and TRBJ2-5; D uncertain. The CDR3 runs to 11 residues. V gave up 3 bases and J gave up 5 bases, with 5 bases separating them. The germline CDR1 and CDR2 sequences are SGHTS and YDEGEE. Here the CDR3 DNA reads TGTGCCAGCAGCTCTGGGGAGACCCAGTACTTC. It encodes CASSSGETQYF.

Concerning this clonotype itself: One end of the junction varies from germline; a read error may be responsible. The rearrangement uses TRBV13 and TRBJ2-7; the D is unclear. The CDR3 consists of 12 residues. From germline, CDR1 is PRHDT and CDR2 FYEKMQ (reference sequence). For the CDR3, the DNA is TGTGCCAACAGCTCCGAGTCCTACGAGCAGTACTTC. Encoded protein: CANSSESYEQYF. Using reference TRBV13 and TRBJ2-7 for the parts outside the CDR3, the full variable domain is AAGVIQSPRHLIKEKRETATLKCYPIPRHDTVYWYQQGPGQDPQFLISFYEKMQSDKGSIPDRFSAQQFSDYHSELNMSSLELGDSALYFCANSSESYEQYFGPGTRLTVT.

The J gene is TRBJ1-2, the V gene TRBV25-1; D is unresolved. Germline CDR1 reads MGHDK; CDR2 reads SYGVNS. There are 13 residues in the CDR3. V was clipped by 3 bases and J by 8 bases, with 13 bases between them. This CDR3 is CASSDDAGRGYTF. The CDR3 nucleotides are TGTGCCAGCAGTGACGACGCGGGGAGAGGCTACACCTTC.

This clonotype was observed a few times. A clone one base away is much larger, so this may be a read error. The CDR3 loop is CAGSFRGSEAFF. In DNA form, the CDR3 reads TGTGCCGGCAGCTTCAGAGGTTCTGAAGCTTTCTTT. The J gene is TRBJ1-1, the V gene TRBV7-2; D ambiguous. Germline CDR1 SGHTA, CDR2 FQGNSA. This CDR3 spans 12 amino acids.

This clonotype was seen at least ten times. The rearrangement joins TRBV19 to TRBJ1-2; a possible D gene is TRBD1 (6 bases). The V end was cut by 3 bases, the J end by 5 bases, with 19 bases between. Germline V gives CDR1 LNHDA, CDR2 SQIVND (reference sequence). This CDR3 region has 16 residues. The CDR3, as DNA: TGTGCCAGTAGTATGTGGGGAGGGCAGGGGTCGTATGGCTACACCTTC. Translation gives CASSMWGGQGSYGYTF.

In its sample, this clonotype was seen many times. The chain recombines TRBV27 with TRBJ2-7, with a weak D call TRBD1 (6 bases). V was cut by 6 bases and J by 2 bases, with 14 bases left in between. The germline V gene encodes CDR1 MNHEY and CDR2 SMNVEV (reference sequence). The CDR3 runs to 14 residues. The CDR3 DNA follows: TGTGCCAGCAGCCGGGACACGCCGGCCTACGAGCAGTACTTC. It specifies CASSRDTPAYEQYF.

CDR3 sequence: CASVRLVPYEQYF. The CDR3 nucleotides read TGTGCCAGCGTGCGACTAGTCCCCTACGAGCAGTACTTC. V and J are TRBV7-9 and TRBJ2-7, with D maybe TRBD2 (6 bases). V was pared by 8 bases and J by 2 bases, with 13 bases between. The germline gives CDR1 SEHNR, CDR2 FQNEAQ (reference sequence). The length of the CDR3 is 13 residues.

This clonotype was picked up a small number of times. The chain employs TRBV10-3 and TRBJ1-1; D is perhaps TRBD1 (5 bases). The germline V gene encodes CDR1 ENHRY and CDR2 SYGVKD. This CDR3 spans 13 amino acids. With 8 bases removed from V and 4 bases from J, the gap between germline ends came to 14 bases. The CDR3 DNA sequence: TGTGCCATCTCCCGGGGGAGGTCCACTGAAGCTTTCTTT. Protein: CAISRGRSTEAFF.